This T cell receptor (beta chain) appears in the sequencing data of a study of control samples from healthy donors and cancer patients. This CDR3 has 14 residues. CDR1 is LNHDA and CDR2 is SQIVND in the germline V gene (reference sequence). The ends lost 7 bases at V and 8 bases at J; junction bases unmatched: 10. This table comes from immunoSEQ multiplex PCR, and its TCRdb copy is limited to in-frame clones, with some not included. The table records 99,000 or so clones, approximately 83% of them present only once. This receptor was taken from a woman aged 45 to 65 in good health. The sequenced material came from blood. J is TRBJ1-1 and V is TRBV19; 10 bases match TRBD1. In nucleotides, the CDR3 is TGTGCCAGTATGGTGACAGGGGGCGTAGTGGAAGCTTTCTTT. Protein: CASMVTGGVVEAFF.